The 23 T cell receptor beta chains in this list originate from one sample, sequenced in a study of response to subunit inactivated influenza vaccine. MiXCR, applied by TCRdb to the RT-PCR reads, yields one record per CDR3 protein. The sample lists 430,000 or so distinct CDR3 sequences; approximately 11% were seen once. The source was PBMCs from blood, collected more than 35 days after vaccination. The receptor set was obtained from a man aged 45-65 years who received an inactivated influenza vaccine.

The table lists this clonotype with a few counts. CDR3 in amino acids: CASSLIPQETQYF. CDR3 nucleotide sequence: TGTGCCAGCAGTTTAATACCGCAAGAGACCCAGTACTTC. The gene calls are TRBV28 and TRBJ2-5; the D is unclear. The CDR3 consists of 13 residues. Looked up from germline, CDR1 is MDHEN and CDR2 is SYDVKM. The V and J ends lost 2 bases and 2 bases respectively, with 6 bases between them.

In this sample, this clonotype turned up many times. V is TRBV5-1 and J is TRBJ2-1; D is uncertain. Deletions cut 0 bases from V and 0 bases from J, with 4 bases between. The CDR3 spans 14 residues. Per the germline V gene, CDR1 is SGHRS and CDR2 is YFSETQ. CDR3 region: CASSLGSSYNEQFF. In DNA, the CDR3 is TGCGCCAGCAGCTTGGGTAGCTCCTACAATGAGCAGTTCTTC.

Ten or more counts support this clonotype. In nucleotides, the CDR3 is TGCAGTGCCCTAATTTATACGCCTAGCTCCTACAATGAGCAGTTCTTC. Translation gives CSALIYTPSSYNEQFF. The rearrangement joins TRBV20-1 to TRBJ2-1, with D uncertain. This CDR3 spans 16 amino acids. V was shortened by 6 bases and J by 0 bases, with 18 bases between the two germline ends. Germline CDR1 reads DFQATT; CDR2 reads SNEGSKA (reference sequence).

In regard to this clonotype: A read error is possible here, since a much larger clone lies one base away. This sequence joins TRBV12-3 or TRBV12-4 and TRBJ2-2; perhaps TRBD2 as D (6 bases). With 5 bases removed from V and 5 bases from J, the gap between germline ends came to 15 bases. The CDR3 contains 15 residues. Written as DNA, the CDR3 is TGTGCCAGCAGTCGCCCATGGGGGGAAACCGGGGAGCTGTTTTTT. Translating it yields CASSRPWGETGELFF.

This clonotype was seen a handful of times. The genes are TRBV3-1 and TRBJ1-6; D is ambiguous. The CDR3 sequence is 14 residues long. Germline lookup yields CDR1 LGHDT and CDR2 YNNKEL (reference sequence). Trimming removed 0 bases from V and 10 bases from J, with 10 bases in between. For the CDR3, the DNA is TGTGCCAGCAGCCAAGACGGTGGACGGTCACCCCTCCACTTT. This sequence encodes CASSQDGGRSPLHF.

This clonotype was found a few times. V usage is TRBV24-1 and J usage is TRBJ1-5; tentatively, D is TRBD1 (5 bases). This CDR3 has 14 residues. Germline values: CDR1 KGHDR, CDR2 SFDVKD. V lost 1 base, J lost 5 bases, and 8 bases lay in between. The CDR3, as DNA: TGTGCCACCAGTGATTTCTCCAGGGATCAGCCCCAGCATTTT. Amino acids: CATSDFSRDQPQHF.

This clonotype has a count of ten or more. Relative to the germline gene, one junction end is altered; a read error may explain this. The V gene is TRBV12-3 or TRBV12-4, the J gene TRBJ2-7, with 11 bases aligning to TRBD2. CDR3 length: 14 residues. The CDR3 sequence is CASRLAGGRYEQYF. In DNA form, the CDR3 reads TGTGCCAGCAGGTTAGCGGGGGGGCGGTACGAGCAGTACTTC.

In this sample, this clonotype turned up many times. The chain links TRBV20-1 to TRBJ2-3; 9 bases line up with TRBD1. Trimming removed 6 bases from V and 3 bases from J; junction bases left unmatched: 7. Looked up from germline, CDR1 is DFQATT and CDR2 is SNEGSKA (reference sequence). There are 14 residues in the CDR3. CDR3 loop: CSATPGQGTDTQYF. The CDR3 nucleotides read TGCAGTGCCACCCCAGGACAGGGGACAGATACGCAGTATTTT.

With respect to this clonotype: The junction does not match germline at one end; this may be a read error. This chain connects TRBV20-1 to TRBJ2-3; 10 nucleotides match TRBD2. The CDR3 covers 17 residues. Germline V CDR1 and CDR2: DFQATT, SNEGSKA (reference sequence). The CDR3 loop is CSANVASGRGGTDAQYF. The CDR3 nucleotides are TGCAGTGCCAACGTGGCTAGCGGGAGAGGAGGCACAGATGCGCAGTATTTT.

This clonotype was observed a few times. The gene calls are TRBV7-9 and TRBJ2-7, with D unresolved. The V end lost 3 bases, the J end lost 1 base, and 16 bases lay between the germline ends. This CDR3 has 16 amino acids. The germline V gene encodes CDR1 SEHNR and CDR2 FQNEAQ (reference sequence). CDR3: CASSLPSNRPSYEQYF. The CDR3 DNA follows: TGTGCCAGCAGCTTGCCTTCGAATCGGCCGTCCTACGAGCAGTACTTC.

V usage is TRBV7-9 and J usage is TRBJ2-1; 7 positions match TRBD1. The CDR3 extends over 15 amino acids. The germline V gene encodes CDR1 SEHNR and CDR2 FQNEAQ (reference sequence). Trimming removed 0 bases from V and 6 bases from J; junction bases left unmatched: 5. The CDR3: CASSLASGQSNEQFF. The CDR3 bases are TGTGCCAGCAGCTTAGCGTCGGGACAGAGCAATGAGCAGTTCTTC.

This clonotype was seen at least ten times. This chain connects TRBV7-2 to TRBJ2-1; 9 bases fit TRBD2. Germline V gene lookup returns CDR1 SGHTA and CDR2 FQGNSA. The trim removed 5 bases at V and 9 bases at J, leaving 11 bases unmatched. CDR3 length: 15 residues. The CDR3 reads CASSQGLARGGEQFF. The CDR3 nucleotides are TGTGCCAGCAGCCAGGGACTAGCTCGGGGCGGTGAGCAGTTCTTC.

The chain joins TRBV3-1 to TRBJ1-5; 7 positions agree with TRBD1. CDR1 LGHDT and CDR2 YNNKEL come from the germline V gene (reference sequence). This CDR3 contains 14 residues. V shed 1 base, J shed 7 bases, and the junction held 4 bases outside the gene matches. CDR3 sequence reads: CASSQGSTGQPQHF. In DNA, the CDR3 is TGTGCCAGCAGCCAAGGATCGACAGGGCAGCCCCAGCATTTT.

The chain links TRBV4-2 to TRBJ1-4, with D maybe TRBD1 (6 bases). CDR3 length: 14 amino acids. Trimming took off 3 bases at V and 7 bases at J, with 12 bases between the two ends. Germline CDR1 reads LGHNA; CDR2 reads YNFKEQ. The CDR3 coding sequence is TGTGCCAGCAGCCAGACAGGTAACGGTGAAAAACTGTTTTTT. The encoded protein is CASSQTGNGEKLFF.

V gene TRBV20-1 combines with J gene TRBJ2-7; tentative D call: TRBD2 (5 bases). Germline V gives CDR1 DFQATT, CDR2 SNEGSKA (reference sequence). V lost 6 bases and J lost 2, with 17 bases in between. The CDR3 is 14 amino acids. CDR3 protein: CSAPGSVGPYEQYF. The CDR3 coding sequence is TGCAGTGCGCCGGGTAGCGTCGGTCCCTACGAGCAGTACTTC.

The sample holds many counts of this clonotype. The CDR3 nucleotides are TGTGCCACCAGCAGATCCGGGACAGGGAATGAAAAACTGTTTTTT. Encoded protein: CATSRSGTGNEKLFF. This chain connects TRBV15 to TRBJ1-4; the match to TRBD1 covers 9 bases. This CDR3 comprises 15 residues. Germline trimming cut 2 bases from V and 5 bases from J; bases unmatched to any gene: 3. The V gene's germline CDR1 is LNHNV and CDR2 YYDKDF (reference sequence).

CDR3 sequence: CAISEIAASSYNEQFF. CDR3 DNA sequence: TGTGCCATCAGTGAGATAGCGGCGAGCTCCTACAATGAGCAGTTCTTC. The gene calls are TRBV10-3 and TRBJ2-1, with TRBD2 as a possible D gene (6 bases). The CDR3 consists of 16 residues. Germline V gene lookup returns CDR1 ENHRY and CDR2 SYGVKD. The V end was cut by 2 bases, the J end by 0 bases, with 11 bases between.

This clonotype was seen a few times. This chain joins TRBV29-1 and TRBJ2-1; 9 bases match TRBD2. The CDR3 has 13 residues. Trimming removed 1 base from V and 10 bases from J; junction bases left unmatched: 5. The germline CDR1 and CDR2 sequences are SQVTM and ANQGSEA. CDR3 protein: CSVEGLAGREQFF. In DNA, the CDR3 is TGCAGCGTTGAAGGGCTAGCGGGACGGGAGCAGTTCTTC.

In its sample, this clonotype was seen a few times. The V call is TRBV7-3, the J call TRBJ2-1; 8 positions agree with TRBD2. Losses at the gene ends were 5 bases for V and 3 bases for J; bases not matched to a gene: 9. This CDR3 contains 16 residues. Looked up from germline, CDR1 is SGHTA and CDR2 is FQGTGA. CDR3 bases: TGTGCCAGCAGCCAAAGGCGGCTAGCGGGCTACAATGAGCAGTTCTTC. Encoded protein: CASSQRRLAGYNEQFF. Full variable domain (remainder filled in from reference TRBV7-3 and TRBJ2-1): GAGVSQTPSNKVTEKGKYVELRCDPISGHTALYWYRQSLGQGPEFLIYFQGTGAADDSGLPNDRFFAVRPEGSVSTLKIQRTERGDSAVYLCASSQRRLAGYNEQFFGPGTRLTVL.

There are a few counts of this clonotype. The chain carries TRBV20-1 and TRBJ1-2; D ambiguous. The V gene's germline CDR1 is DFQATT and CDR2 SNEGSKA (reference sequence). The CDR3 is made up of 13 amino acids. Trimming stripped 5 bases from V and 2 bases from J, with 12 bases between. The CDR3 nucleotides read TGCAGTGCTCCAGGATACTACAACTATGGCTACACCTTC. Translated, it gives CSAPGYYNYGYTF.

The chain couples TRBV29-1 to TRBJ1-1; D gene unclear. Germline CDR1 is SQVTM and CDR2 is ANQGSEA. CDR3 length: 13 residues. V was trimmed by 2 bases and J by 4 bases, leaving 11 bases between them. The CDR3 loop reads CSVELTGGTEAFF. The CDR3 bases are TGCAGCGTTGAATTAACCGGTGGCACTGAAGCTTTCTTT. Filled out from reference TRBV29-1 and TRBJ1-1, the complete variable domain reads SAVISQKPSRDICQRGTSLTIQCQVDSQVTMMFWYRQQPGQSLTLIATANQGSEATYESGFVIDKFPISRPNLTFSTLTVSNMSPEDSSIYLCSVELTGGTEAFFGQGTRLTVV.

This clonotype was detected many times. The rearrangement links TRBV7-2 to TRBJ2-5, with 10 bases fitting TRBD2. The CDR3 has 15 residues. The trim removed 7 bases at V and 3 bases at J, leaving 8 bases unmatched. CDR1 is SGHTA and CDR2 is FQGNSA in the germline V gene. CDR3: CASNGLAVAKETQYF. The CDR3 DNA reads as TGTGCCAGCAACGGACTAGCGGTGGCGAAAGAGACCCAGTACTTC.

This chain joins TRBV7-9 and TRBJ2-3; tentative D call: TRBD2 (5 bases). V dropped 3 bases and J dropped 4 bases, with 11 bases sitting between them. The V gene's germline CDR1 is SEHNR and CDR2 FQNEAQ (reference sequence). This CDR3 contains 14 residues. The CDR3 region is CASSFTGSADTQYF. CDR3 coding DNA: TGTGCCAGCAGCTTCACGGGATCGGCAGATACGCAGTATTTT.